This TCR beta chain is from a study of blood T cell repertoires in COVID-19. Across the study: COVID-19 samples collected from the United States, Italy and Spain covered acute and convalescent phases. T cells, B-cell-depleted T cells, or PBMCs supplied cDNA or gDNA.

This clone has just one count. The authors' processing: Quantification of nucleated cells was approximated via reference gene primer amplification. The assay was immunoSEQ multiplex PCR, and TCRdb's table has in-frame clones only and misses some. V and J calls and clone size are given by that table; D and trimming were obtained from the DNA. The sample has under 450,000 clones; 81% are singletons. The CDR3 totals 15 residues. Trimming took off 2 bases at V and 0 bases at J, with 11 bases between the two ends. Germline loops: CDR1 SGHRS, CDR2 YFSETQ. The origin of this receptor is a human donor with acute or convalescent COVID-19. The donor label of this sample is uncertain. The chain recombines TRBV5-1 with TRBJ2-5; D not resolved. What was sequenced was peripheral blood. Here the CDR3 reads CASSFVLQNQETQYF. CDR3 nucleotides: TGCGCCAGCAGCTTCGTATTACAGAACCAAGAGACCCAGTACTTC.